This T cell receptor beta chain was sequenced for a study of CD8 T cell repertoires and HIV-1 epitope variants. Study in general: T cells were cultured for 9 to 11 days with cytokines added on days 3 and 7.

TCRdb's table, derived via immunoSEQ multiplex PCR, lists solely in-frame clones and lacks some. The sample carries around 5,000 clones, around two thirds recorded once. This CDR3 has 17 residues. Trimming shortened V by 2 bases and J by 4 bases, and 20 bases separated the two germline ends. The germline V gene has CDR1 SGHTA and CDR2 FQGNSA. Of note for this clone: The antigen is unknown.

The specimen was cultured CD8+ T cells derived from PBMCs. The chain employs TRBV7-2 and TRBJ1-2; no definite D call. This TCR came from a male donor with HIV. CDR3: CASSLNSLTAPLYGYTF. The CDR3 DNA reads TGTGCCAGCAGCTTAAACTCTCTAACAGCGCCTCTCTATGGCTACACCTTC.